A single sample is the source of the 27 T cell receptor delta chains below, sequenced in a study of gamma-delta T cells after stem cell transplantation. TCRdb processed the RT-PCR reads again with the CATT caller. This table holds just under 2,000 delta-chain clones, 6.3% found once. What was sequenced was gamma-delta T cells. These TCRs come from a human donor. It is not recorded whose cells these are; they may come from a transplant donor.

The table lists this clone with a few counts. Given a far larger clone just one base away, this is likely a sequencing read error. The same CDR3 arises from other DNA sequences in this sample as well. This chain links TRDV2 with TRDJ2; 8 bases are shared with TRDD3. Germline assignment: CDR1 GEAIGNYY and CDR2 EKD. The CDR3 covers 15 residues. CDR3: CACDSVLGGSAQLFF. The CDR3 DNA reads TGTGCCTGTGACTCCGTACTGGGGGGGTCAGCACAACTCTTCTTC.

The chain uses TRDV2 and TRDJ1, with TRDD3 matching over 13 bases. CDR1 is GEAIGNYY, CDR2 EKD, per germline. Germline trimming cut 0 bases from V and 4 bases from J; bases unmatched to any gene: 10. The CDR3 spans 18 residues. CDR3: CACDTGSLLGDTDDKLIF. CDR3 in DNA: TGTGCCTGTGACACCGGTTCTTTACTGGGGGATACGGACGATAAACTCATCTTT.

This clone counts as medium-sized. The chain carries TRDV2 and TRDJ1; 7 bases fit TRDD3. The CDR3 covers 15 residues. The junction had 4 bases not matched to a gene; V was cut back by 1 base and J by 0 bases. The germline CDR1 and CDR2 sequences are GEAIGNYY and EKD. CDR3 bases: TGTGCCTGTGACACTCTCGGGGGATACACCGATAAACTCATCTTT. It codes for CACDTLGGYTDKLIF.

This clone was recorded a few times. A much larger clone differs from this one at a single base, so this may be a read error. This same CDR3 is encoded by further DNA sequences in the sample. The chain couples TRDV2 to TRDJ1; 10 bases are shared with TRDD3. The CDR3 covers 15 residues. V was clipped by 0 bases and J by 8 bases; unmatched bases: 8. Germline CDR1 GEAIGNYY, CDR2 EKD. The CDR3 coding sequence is TGTGCCTGTGACACCGTGATGGGGGATACAGGGAAACTCATCTTT. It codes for CACDTVMGDTGKLIF.

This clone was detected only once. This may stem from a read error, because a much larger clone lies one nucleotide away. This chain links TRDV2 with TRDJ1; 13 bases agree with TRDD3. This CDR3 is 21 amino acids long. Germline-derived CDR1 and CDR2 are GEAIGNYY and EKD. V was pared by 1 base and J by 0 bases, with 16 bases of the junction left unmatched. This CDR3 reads CACDTVLGDTLNPAYTDKLIF. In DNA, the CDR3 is TGTGCCTGTGACACAGTACTGGGGGATACGCTCAACCCAGCGTACACCGATAAACTCATCTTT.

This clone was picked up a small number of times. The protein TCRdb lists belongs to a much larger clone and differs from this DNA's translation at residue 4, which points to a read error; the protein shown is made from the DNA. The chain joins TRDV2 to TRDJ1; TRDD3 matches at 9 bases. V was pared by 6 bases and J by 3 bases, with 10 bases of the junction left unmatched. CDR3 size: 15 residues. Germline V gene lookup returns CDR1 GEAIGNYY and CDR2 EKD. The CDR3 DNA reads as TGTGCCTGTAAGGGATTGGGGGATATCTCCGATAAACTCATCTTT. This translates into CACKGLGDISDKLIF.

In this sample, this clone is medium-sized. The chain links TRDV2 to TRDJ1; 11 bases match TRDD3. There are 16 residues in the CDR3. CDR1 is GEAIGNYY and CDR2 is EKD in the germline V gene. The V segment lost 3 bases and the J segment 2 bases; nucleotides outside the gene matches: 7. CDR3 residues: CACDVLGDNSTDKLIF. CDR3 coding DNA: TGTGCCTGTGACGTACTGGGGGATAATTCTACCGATAAACTCATCTTT.

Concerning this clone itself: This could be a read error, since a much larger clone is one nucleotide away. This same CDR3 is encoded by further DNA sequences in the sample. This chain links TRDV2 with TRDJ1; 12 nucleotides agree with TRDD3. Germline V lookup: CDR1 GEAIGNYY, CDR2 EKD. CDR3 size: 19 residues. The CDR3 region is CACDTVLSGGYEYTDKLIF. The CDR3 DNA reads TGTGCCTGTGACACCGTACTGTCTGGGGGATACGAGTACACCGATAAACTCATCTTC.

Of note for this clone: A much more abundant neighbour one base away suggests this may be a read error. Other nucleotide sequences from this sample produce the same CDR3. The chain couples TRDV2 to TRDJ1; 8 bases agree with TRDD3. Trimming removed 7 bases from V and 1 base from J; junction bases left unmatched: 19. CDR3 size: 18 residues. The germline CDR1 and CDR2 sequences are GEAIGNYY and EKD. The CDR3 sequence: CACDPTGGPPVRTDKLIF. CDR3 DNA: TGTGCCTGCGACCCAACTGGGGGTCCACCCGTACGCACCGATAAACTCATCTTT.

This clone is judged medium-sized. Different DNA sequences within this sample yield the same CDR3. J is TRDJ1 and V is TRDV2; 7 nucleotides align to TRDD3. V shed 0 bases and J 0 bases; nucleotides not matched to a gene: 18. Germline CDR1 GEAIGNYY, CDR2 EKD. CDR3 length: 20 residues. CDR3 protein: CACDTVSTSGGPSYTDKLIF. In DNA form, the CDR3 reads TGTGCCTGTGACACCGTTTCCACTTCTGGGGGTCCTTCGTACACCGATAAACTCATCTTT.

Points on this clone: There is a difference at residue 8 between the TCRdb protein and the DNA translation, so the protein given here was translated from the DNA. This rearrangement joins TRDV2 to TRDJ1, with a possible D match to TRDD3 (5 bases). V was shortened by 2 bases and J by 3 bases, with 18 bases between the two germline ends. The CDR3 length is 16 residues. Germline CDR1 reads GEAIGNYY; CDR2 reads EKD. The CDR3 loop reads CACDIIPPGGADKLIF. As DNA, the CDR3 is TGTGCCTGTGACATAATCCCACCAGGGGGGGCCGATAAACTCATCTTT.

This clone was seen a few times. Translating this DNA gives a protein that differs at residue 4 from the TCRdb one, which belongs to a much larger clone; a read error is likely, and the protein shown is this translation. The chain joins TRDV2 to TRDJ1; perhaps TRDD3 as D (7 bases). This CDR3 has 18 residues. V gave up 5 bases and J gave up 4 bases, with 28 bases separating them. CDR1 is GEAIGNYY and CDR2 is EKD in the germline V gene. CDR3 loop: CACVPVPKREGYSDKLIF. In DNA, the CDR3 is TGTGCCTGTGTCCCTGTTCCTAAACGAGAGGGATACAGCGATAAACTCATCTTT.

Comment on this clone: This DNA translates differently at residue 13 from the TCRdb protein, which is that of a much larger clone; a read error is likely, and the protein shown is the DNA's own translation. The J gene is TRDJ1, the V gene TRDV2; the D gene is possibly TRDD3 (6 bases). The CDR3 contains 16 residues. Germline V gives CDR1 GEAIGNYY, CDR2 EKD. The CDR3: CACDPVGAASKDRLIF. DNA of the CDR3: TGTGCCTGTGACCCGGTGGGGGCCGCTTCAAAAGATAGACTCATCTTT.

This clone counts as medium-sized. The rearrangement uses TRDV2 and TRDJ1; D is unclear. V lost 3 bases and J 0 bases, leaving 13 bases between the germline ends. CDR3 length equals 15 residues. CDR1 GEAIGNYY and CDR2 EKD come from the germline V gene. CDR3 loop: CACDHVLEDTDKLIF. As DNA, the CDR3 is TGTGCCTGTGACCACGTACTTGAAGACACCGATAAACTCATCTTT.

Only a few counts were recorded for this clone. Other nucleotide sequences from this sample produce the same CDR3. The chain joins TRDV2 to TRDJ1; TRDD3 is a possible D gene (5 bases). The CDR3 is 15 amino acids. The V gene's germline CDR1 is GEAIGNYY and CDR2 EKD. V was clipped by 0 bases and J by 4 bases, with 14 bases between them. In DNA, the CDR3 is TGTGCCTGTGACACCGCGGGGAGCCCCCTCGATAAACTCATCTTT. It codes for CACDTAGSPLDKLIF.

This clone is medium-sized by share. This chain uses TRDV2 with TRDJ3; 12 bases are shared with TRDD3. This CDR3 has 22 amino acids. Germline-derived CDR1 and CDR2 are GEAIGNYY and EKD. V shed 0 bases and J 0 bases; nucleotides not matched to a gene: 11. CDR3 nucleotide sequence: TGTGCCTGTGACACCGGAGCCAACTGGGGGATACAGGACTCCTGGGACACCCGACAGATGTTTTTC. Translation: CACDTGANWGIQDSWDTRQMFF.

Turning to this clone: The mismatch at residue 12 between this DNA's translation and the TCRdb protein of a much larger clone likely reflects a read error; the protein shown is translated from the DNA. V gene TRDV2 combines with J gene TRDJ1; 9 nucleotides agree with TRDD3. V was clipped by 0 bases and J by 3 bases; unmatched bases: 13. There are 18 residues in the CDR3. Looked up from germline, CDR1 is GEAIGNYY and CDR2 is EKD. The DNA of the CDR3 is TGTGCCTGTGACACCGTTTCCTGGGCTGGGGGATGCTCCGATAAACTCATCTTT. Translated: CACDTVSWAGGCSDKLIF.

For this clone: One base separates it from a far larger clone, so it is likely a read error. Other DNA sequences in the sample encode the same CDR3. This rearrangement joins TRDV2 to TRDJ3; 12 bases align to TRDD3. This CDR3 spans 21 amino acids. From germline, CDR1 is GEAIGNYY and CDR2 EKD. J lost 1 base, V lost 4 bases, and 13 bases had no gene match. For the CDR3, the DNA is TGTGCCTGTGAAGCCGTACTGGGGGATACCCCCGGGTCCTGGGACACCCGACAGATGTTTTTC. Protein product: CACEAVLGDTPGSWDTRQMFF.

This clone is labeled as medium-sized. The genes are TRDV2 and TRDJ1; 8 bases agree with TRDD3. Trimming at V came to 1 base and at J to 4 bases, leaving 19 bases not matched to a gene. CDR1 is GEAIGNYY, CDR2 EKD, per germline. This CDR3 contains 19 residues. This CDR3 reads CACDTLQSTGGQGNDKLIF. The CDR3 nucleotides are TGTGCCTGTGACACTTTACAGTCTACTGGGGGCCAAGGGAACGATAAACTCATCTTT.

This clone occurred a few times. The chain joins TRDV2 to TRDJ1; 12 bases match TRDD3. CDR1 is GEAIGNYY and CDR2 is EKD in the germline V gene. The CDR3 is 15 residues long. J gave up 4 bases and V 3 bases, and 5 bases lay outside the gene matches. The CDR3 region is CACDPLGDTGDKLIF. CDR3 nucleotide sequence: TGTGCCTGTGACCCACTGGGGGATACCGGCGATAAACTCATCTTT.

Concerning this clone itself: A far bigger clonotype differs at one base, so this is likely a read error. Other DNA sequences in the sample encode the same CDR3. CDR3 residues: CACDILLGDLSWDTRQMFF. The DNA for the CDR3 is TGTGCCTGTGACATCTTGCTGGGGGACCTCTCCTGGGACACCCGACAGATGTTTTTC. This chain joins TRDV2 and TRDJ3; 8 positions match TRDD3. Germline CDR1 is GEAIGNYY and CDR2 is EKD. The CDR3 covers 19 residues. With V trimmed by 2 bases and J by 0 bases, 8 bases remained unmatched.

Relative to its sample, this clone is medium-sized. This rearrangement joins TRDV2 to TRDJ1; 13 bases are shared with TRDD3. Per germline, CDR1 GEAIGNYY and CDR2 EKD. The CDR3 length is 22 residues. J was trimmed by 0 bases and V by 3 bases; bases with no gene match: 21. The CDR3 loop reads CACDVIRSYGRTGGYDTDKLIF. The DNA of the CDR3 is TGTGCCTGTGACGTAATTCGATCCTACGGGAGGACTGGGGGATACGACACCGATAAACTCATCTTT.

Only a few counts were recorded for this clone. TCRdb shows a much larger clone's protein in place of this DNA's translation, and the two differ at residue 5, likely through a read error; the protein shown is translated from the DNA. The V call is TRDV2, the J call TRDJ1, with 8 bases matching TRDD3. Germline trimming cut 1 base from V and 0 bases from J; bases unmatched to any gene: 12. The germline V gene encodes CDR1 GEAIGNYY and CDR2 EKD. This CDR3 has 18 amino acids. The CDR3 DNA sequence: TGTGCCTGTGACACAGTGGGGGATCAGGGTTCGGACACCGATAAACTCATCTTT. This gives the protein CACDTVGDQGSDTDKLIF.

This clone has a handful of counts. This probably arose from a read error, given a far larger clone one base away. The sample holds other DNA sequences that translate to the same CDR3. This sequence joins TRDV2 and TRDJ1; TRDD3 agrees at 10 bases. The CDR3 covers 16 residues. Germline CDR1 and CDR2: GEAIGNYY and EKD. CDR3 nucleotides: TGTGCCTGCGACACGGTTTTACTGGGGGATACCGATAAACTCATCTTT. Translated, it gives CACDTVLLGDTDKLIF.

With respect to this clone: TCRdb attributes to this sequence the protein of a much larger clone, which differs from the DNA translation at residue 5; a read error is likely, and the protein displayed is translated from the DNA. CDR3 in amino acids: CACEELGDISDKLIF. CDR3 DNA: TGTGCCTGTGAGGAATTGGGGGATATCTCCGATAAACTCATCTTT. The rearrangement joins TRDV2 to TRDJ1; 9 bases align to TRDD3. Germline loops: CDR1 GEAIGNYY, CDR2 EKD. The CDR3 runs 15 residues. J was trimmed by 3 bases and V by 4 bases; bases with no gene match: 8.

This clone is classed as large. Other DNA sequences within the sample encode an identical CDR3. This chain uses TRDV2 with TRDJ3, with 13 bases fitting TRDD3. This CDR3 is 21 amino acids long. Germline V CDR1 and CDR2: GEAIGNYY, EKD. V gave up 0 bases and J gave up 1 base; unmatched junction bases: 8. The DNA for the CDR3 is TGTGCCTGTGACACCGGGACTGGGGGATACGCTGGGTCCTGGGACACCCGACAGATGTTTTTC. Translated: CACDTGTGGYAGSWDTRQMFF.

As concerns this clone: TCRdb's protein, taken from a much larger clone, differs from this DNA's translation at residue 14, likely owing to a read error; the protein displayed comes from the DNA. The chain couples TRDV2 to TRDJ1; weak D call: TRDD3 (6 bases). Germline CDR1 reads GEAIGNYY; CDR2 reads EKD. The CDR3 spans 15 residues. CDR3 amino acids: CACDTVGGNTDKLTF. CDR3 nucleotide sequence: TGTGCCTGTGACACCGTTGGGGGTAACACCGATAAACTCACCTTT.